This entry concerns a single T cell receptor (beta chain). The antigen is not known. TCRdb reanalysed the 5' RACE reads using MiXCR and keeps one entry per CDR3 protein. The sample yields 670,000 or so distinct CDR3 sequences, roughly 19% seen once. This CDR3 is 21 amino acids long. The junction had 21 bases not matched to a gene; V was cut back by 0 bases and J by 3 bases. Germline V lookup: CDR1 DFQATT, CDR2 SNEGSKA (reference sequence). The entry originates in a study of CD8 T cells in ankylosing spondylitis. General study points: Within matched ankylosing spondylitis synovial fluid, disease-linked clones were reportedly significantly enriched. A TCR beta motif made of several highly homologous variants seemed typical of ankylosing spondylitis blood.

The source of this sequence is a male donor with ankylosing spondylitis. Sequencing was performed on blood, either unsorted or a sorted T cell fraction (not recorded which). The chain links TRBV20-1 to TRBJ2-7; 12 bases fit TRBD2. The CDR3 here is CSARERTPRGALAGGVYEQYF. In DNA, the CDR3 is TGCAGTGCTAGAGAGAGAACCCCCAGGGGGGCTCTAGCGGGAGGGGTCTACGAGCAGTACTTC.